This TCR beta chain was sequenced for a study of T cells after yellow fever vaccination. For TCR, cDNA came from 5'RACE template switching, which added a universal primer site and UMIs. TCRdb re-derived calls from the 5' RACE reads in MiXCR, one entry per CDR3 protein. The repertoire has hundreds of thousands of distinct CDR3 sequences, roughly 12% of them found once; the top ten carry 15%. On this clonotype: Its target is unknown.

In germline, CDR1 is KGHSH, CDR2 LQKENI. CDR3 length equals 13 residues. Deletions cut 2 bases from V and 5 bases from J, with 6 bases between. Study outcomes and limitations: The secondary response was weaker but peaked faster, day 5 versus 15. Post-booster reappearance was seen for most primary-vaccination clones (just under 97% CD4, around 90% CD8).

This clonotype was obtained from a man aged 25 to 40 who received the YFV17D yellow fever vaccine. The source material was PBMCs, sampled on the day of the yellow fever booster vaccination. This chain joins TRBV18 and TRBJ2-2; no firm D call. CDR3: CASSPMETGELFF. The CDR3 DNA reads as TGTGCCAGCTCACCAATGGAAACCGGGGAGCTGTTTTTT.